This TCR beta chain was recorded in a study of human CD8 memory T cell subsets. Early memory CD8+ T cells that were CCR7+ PD-1+ TIGIT+ and had exhausted-like traits were the TPEX cells. The PBMC were taken from buffy coats (from healthy donors). RNA was obtained from duplicate vials of approximately 150,000 sorted CD8+ T cells per subset. Libraries of TCR beta chains were produced by 5' RACE (UMI-labeled). Study processing details: Whichever TCR beta library was examined, it held between about 2,900 and 18,000 functional CDR3 beta clonotypes. Reanalyzing the 5' RACE reads, TCRdb keeps one entry per CDR3 protein, without DNA. TCRdb, not the authors, supplied the V and J calls. In all, the sample yields fewer than 6,000 distinct CDR3 sequences. This CDR3 comprises 14 residues. CDR1 is MGHDK, CDR2 SYGVNS, per germline.

Sequenced: CD8+ T cells from PBMCs. This sequence originates from a human donor in good health. This chain connects TRBV25-1 to TRBJ2-7. CDR3 region: CASKGVKGLREQYF.